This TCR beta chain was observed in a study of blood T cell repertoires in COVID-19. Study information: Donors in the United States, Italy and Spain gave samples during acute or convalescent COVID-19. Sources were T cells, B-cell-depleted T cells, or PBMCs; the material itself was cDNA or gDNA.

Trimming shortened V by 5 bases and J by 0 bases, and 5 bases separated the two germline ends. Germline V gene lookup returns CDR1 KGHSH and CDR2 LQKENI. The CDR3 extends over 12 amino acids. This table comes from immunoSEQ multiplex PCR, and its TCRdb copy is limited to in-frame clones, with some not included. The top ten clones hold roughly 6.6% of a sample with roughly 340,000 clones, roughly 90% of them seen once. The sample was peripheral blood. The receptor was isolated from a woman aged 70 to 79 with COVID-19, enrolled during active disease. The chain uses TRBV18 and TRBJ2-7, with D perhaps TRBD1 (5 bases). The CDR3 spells CASSDSSYEQYF. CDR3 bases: TGTGCCAGCTCAGACAGCTCCTACGAGCAGTACTTC.